Given below is one T cell receptor beta chain in context. This entry belongs to a study of blood T cell repertoires in COVID-19. About the research overall: Italy, Spain and the United States were the sources of the convalescent and acute COVID-19 samples.

Germline V gene lookup returns CDR1 SGHTA and CDR2 FQGNSA. The germline V and J ends were trimmed by 0 bases and 7 bases, with 10 bases remaining between them. The CDR3 consists of 13 residues. In the authors' methods: The authors estimated nucleated cell counts from reference gene primer amplification. Generated by immunoSEQ multiplex PCR, the TCRdb table keeps only in-frame clones and is missing some. From that table come the V and J calls and clone size; the DNA was used to work out D and trimming. Here the sample spans some 80,000 clones, roughly 88% being singletons. The chain combines TRBV7-2 with TRBJ2-7, with a tentative D call TRBD2 (5 bases). The sequenced sample was peripheral blood. The receptor comes from a human donor in a cohort sampled during active COVID-19. CDR3: CASSLAGVGEQYF. CDR3 in DNA: TGTGCCAGCAGCTTAGCGGGAGTGGGGGAGCAGTACTTC.